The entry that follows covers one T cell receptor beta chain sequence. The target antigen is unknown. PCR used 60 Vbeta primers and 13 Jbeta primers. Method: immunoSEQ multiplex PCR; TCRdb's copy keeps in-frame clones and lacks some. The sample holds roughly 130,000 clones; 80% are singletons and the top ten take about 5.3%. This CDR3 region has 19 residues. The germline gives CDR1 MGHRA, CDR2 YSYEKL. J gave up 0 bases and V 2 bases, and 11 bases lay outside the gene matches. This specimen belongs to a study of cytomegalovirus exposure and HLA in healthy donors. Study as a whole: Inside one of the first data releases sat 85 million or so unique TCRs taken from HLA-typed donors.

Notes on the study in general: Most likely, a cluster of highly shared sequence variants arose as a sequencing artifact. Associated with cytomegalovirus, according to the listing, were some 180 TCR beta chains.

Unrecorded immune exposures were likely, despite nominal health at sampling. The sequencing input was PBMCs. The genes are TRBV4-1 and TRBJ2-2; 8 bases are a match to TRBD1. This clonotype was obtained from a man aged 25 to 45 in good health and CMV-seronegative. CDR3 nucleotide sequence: TGCGCCAGCAGCCAATGGGTCGGACAGGGACTGGCGAACACCGGGGAGCTGTTTTTT. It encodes CASSQWVGQGLANTGELFF.